This T cell receptor beta chain was obtained from a study of beta chain features in type 1 diabetes. This clone came up a few times. Its specificity is not known. Only one heparinised blood draw was taken per donor, and its volume averaged around 120 mL. Staining for CD45RO/CCR7/CD25/CD127/CD95/CD27 allowed sorting of CD4+ naive, central memory, regulatory and stem cell-like memory cells. Sorted populations were all over 98% pure. With V trimmed by 0 bases and J by 3 bases, 7 bases remained unmatched. Germline V lookup: CDR1 MGHRA, CDR2 YSYEKL. The CDR3 is made up of 17 amino acids. The isolated RNA, all of it, was reverse transcribed, so expressed TCRB transcripts were what got sequenced. Only in-frame clones appear in the TCRdb table, and some are missing; sequencing was by immunoSEQ multiplex PCR. The repertoire holds about 230,000 clones, with over 7.5% as singletons. Study-wide results and limits: The study found moderately but significantly shorter TCRB CDR3s in all four CD4+ subsets of Type 1 diabetes patients.

Input material: naive CD4+ T cells from blood. This TCR was sampled from a woman between 18 and 29 years old in good health. V gene TRBV4-1 combines with J gene TRBJ1-5; the match to TRBD1 covers 8 bases. CDR3 nucleotide sequence: TGCGCCAGCAGCCAAGATTCCGACAGGGGTATCAATCAGCCCCAGCATTTT. Amino acid sequence: CASSQDSDRGINQPQHF.